A single sample is the source of the 11 T cell receptor beta chains below, sequenced in a study of cytomegalovirus exposure and HLA in healthy donors. The PCR was carried out with 60 Vbeta primers and 13 Jbeta primers. Sequenced by immunoSEQ multiplex PCR; TCRdb stores in-frame clones only, minus some. This repertoire shows about 160,000 clones, 71% found once; its top ten account for approximately 2.8%. Specimen: PBMCs. These receptor sequences come from a woman in her thirties in good health and CMV-seronegative.

The chain is built from TRBV4-3 and TRBJ2-3; the match to TRBD2 covers 10 bases. The CDR3 spans 18 residues. Trimming at V came to 0 bases and at J to 4 bases, leaving 10 bases not matched to a gene. Germline assignment: CDR1 LGHNA and CDR2 YSLEER. CDR3 sequence reads: CASSQDRLSGGVADTQYF. In DNA form, the CDR3 reads TGCGCCAGCAGCCAAGATCGCTTAAGCGGGGGGGTGGCAGATACGCAGTATTTT.

This clone turned up a few times. Other nucleotide sequences from this sample produce the same CDR3. The chain combines TRBV5-6 with TRBJ2-7; D gene ambiguous. The CDR3 extends over 15 amino acids. Germline CDR1 is SGHDT and CDR2 is YYEEEE. V lost 0 bases, J lost 0 bases, and 10 bases lay in between. CDR3 nucleotide sequence: TGTGCCAGCAGCTTGGCCGAGACTCGCTCCTACGAGCAGTACTTC. Protein sequence: CASSLAETRSYEQYF.

This clone has a handful of counts. The CDR3 here is CASRPTGGYEKLFF. The CDR3, as DNA: TGTGCCAGCAGGCCGACAGGGGGATATGAAAAACTGTTTTTT. The V call is TRBV28, the J call TRBJ1-4; 9 nucleotides match TRBD1. The V gene end was trimmed by 6 bases and the J gene end by 6 bases; junction bases not matched to a gene: 5. CDR1 and CDR2 (germline): MDHEN, SYDVKM. The CDR3 covers 14 residues. Based on the CDR3 plus reference TRBV28 and TRBJ1-4, the full variable domain is DVKVTQSSRYLVKRTGEKVFLECVQDMDHENMFWYRQDPGLGLRLIYFSYDVKMKEKGDIPEGYSVSREKKERFSLILESASTNQTSMYLCASRPTGGYEKLFFGSGTQLSVL.

This chain connects TRBV5-1 to TRBJ2-5; D possibly corresponds to TRBD2 (6 bases). CDR3 length equals 15 residues. Germline V gene data show CDR1 as SGHRS and CDR2 as YFSETQ. V gave up 8 bases and J gave up 9 bases, with 26 bases separating them. This chain's CDR3 is CASKWDSTAPIAQYF. CDR3 DNA sequence: TGCGCCAGTAAGTGGGACTCCACTGCGCCTATTGCCCAGTACTTC.

The chain recombines TRBV7-2 with TRBJ1-3; D perhaps matches TRBD1 (5 bases). The CDR3 contains 12 residues. Between the trimmed V and J ends, which lost 3 bases and 7 bases, there was a span of 7 bases. Germline V CDR1 and CDR2: SGHTA, FQGNSA. Here the CDR3 reads CASSLGGNTIYF. DNA of the CDR3: TGTGCCAGCAGCTTGGGGGGGAACACCATATATTTT.

This sequence joins TRBV18 and TRBJ1-1, with 8 bases identical to TRBD1. This CDR3 contains 14 residues. Germline loops: CDR1 KGHSH, CDR2 LQKENI. V was pared by 5 bases and J by 4 bases, with 6 bases of the junction left unmatched. The DNA for the CDR3 is TGTGCCAGCTCATCACAGGGGGAAGTCACTGAAGCTTTCTTT. It specifies CASSSQGEVTEAFF.

This clone was picked up one time. The chain is built from TRBV19 and TRBJ1-5, with D tentatively TRBD1 (6 bases). Germline CDR1 reads LNHDA; CDR2 reads SQIVND (reference sequence). Trimming left V 4 bases short and J 5 bases short, with 15 bases between. The CDR3 runs to 15 residues. The CDR3 reads CASSTSQGLHQPQHF. DNA for the CDR3: TGTGCCAGTAGTACCTCACAGGGTCTTCATCAGCCCCAGCATTTT.

This chain uses TRBV19 with TRBJ1-5, with a weak D call TRBD1 (5 bases). Trimming removed 5 bases from V and 6 bases from J, with 17 bases in between. Per the germline V gene, CDR1 is LNHDA and CDR2 is SQIVND (reference sequence). The length of the CDR3 is 15 residues. The CDR3 loop is CASSWASDIGQPQHF. The CDR3 DNA reads TGTGCCAGTAGTTGGGCGTCGGACATAGGTCAGCCCCAGCATTTT.

The J gene is TRBJ2-2, the V gene TRBV2; weak D call: TRBD2 (7 bases). Germline V gene data show CDR1 as SNHLY and CDR2 as FYNNEI. The CDR3 covers 14 residues. Deletions cut 4 bases from V and 5 bases from J, with 11 bases between. CDR3 region: CASSGRGLTGELFF. CDR3 nucleotides: TGTGCCAGCAGTGGGCGGGGGCTTACCGGGGAGCTGTTTTTT.

The rearrangement joins TRBV20-1 to TRBJ2-3, with D maybe TRBD2 (6 bases). Trimming took 5 bases from V and 6 from J, leaving 9 bases between them. The CDR3 has 11 amino acids. Germline V lookup: CDR1 DFQATT, CDR2 SNEGSKA (reference sequence). This CDR3 is CSAQRGDTQYF. CDR3 coding DNA: TGCAGTGCTCAACGGGGGGATACGCAGTATTTT.

In DNA form, the CDR3 reads TGCGCCAGCAGCATTTACAGGGGGAGCACTGAAGCTTTCTTT. Translation gives CASSIYRGSTEAFF. This rearrangement joins TRBV5-1 to TRBJ1-1; 8 nucleotides match TRBD1. This CDR3 spans 14 amino acids. The germline CDR1 and CDR2 sequences are SGHRS and YFSETQ. The trim removed 4 bases at V and 4 bases at J, leaving 6 bases unmatched.